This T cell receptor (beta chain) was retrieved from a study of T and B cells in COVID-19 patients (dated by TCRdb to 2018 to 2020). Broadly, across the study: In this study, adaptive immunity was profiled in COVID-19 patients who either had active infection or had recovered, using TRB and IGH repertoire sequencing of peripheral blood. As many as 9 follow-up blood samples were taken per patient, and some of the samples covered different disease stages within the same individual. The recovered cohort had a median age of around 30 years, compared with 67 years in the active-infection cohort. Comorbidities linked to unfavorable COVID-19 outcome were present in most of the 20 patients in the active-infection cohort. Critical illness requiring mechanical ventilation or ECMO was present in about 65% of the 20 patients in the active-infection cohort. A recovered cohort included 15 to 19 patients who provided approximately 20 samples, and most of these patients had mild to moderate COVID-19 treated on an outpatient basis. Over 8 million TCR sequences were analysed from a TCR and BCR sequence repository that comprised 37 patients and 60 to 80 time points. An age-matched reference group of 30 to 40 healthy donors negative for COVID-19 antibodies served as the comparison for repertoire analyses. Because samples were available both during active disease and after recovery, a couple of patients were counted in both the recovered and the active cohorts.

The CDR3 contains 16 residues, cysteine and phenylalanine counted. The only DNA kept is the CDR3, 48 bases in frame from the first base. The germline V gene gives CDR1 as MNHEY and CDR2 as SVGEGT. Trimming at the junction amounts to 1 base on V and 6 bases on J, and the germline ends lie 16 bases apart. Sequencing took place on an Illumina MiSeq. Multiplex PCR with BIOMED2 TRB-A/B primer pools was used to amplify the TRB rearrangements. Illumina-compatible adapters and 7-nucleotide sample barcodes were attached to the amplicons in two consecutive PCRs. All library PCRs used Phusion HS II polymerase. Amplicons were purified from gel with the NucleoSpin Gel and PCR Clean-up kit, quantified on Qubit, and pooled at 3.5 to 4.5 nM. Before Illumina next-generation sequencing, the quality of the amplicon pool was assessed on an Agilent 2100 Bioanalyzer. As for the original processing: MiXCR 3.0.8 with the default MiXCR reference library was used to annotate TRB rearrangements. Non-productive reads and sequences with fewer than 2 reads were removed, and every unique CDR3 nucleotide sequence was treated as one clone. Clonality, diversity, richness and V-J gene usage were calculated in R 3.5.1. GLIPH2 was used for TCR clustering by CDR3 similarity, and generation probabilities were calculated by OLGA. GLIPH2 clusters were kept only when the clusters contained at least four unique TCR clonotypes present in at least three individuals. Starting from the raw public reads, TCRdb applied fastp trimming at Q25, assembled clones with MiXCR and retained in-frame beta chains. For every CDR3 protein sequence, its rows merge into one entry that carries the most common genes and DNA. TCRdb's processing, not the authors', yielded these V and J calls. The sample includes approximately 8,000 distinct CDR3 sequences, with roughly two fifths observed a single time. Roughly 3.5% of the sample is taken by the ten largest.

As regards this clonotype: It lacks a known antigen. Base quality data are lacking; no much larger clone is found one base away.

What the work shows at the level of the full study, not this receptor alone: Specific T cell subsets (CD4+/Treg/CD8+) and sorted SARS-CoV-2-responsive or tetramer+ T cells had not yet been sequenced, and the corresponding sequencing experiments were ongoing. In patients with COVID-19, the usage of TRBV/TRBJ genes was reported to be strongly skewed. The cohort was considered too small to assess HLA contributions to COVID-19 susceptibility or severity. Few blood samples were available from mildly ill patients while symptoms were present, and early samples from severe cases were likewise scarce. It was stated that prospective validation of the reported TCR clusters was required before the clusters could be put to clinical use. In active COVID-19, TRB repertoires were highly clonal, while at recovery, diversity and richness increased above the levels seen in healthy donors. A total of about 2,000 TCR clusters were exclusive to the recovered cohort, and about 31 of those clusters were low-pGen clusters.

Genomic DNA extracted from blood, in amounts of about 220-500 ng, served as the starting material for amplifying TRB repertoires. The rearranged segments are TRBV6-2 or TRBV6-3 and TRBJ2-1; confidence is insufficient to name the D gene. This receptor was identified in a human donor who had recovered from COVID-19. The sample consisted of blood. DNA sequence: TGTGCCAGCAGTTACTATTGGGGTATTTCCCCCAATGAGCAGTTCTTC. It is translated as CASSYYWGISPNEQFF.